Listed below are T cell receptor beta chains from one sample, sequenced in a study of graft-versus-host responses after intestinal transplantation. Their cognate antigens are unknown. The protocol was immunoSEQ multiplex PCR, while the TCRdb copy is restricted to in-frame clones and leaves out a portion. The top ten hold around 0.56% of the sample, which has fewer than 85,000 clones, approximately 94% seen once. Sequences were derived from unstimulated CD8+ T cells sorted from spleen or lymph node cells, sampled before intestinal transplant. These receptors originate from a human donor who received an intestinal transplant. The CDR3 runs from the conserved cysteine through the conserved F or W. D genes are given only for firm matches. The size field is filled for only some rows; it gives once, few, many or a size class.

d_gene	abundance	j_gene	v_gene	CDR3nt	CDR3aa
NA	NA	TRBJ2-7	TRBV9	TGTGCCAGCAGCGTAGCACCCGCCTACGAGCAGTACTTC	CASSVAPAYEQYF
TRBD2	NA	TRBJ2-1	TRBV6-6	TGTGCCAGCAGTCCTACTAGCGGGGGGTACAATGAGCAGTTCTTC	CASSPTSGGYNEQFF
NA	NA	TRBJ2-1	TRBV2	TGTGCCAGCATTAGGAACAATGAGCAGTTCTTC	CASIRNNEQFF
NA	once	TRBJ2-1	TRBV7-8	TGTGCCAGCAGCTTACCAGGGAACAAGGTCAATGAGCAGTTCTTC	CASSLPGNKVNEQFF
NA	NA	TRBJ2-1	TRBV9	TGTGCCAGCAGCATTGGGTTTGCTTCGAAGGTTGAGCAGTTCTTC	CASSIGFASKVEQFF
NA	NA	TRBJ2-1	TRBV27	TGTGCCAGCAGTTTTAGCCGGGGTAGAGATGAGCAGTTCTTC	CASSFSRGRDEQFF
NA	NA	TRBJ2-7	TRBV6-5	TGTGCCAGCTTACTAGCAAAAATGCGGGATAACGAGCAGTACTTC	CASLLAKMRDNEQYF
NA	NA	TRBJ1-1	TRBV2	TGTGCCAGCTTTTTTTCCGTTGGAGCAGCTGAAGCTTTCTTT	CASFFSVGAAEAFF
NA	NA	TRBJ2-7	TRBV6-6	TGTGCCAGCAGTTCCGGGGCCACCTACGAGCAGTACTTC	CASSSGATYEQYF
NA	NA	TRBJ2-1	TRBV6-5	TGTGCCAGCAGTTATTCTCGGACAGCCCCCTACAATGAGCAGTTCTTC	CASSYSRTAPYNEQFF
TRBD1	NA	TRBJ2-7	TRBV28	TGTGCCAGCAGTTTATGCACAATCCGGGACAGTTTTCTCTACGAGCAGTACTTC	CASSLCTIRDSFLYEQYF
NA	NA	TRBJ1-1	TRBV5-1	TGCGCCAGCAGCGGAAGAGGGGGGCAAGCTTTCTTT	CASSGRGGQAFF
NA	NA	TRBJ1-2	TRBV6-5	TGTGCCAGCAGCCCCGGATTAGGCTACACCTTC	CASSPGLGYTF
NA	NA	TRBJ2-1	TRBV29-1	TGCAGCGTTGAGGGTTCGGGGGACAATGAGCAGTTCTTC	CSVEGSGDNEQFF
NA	NA	TRBJ2-2	TRBV27	TGTGCCAGCAGTTTTAGGGGTTCCGGGGAGCTGTTTTTT	CASSFRGSGELFF
NA	NA	TRBJ2-3	TRBV7-3	TGTGCCAGCAGCTTAACTGGGGGCCGGGATACGCAGTATTTT	CASSLTGGRDTQYF
TRBD2	few	TRBJ2-7	TRBV27	TGTGCCAGCAGTTTAGGGGCGGGAGGGCCTCTCGAGCAGTACTTC	CASSLGAGGPLEQYF
NA	NA	TRBJ2-7	TRBV2	TGTGCCAGCTTAGGCGGCGGAATCTCCTACGAGCAGTACTTC	CASLGGGISYEQYF
TRBD2	NA	TRBJ2-7	TRBV7-9	TGTGCCAGCAGCTCAATAGGGACTAGCGACGAGCAGTACTTC	CASSSIGTSDEQYF
NA	NA	TRBJ1-1	TRBV10-2	TGCGCCAGCAGTGGGGGGGCACCCTCCACTGAAGCTTTCTTT	CASSGGAPSTEAFF